One sample yielded the 30 T cell receptor beta chains listed below, sequenced in a study of blood T cell repertoires in COVID-19. Sequencing was performed with immunoSEQ multiplex PCR; in TCRdb, only in-frame clones are kept and a portion is missing. The sample includes over 120,000 clones, around 84% of them seen just once. Sequencing used peripheral blood. The receptors derive from a man aged 55 to 70 with active or convalescent COVID-19.

V and J are TRBV5-6 and TRBJ1-2; D ambiguous. V shed 4 bases and J shed 2 bases, with 18 bases lying between them. CDR3 length equals 16 residues. Per the germline V gene, CDR1 is SGHDT and CDR2 is YYEEEE. This CDR3 reads CASSPLEGFGNYGYTF. In DNA, the CDR3 is TGTGCCAGCAGCCCGCTGGAGGGTTTCGGGAACTATGGCTACACCTTC.

This clone was detected only a few times. The chain carries TRBV7-9 and TRBJ1-5, with TRBD1 identical over 10 bases. CDR1 SEHNR and CDR2 FQNEAQ come from the germline V gene (reference sequence). The CDR3 is made up of 15 amino acids. Trimming at V came to 3 bases and at J to 4 bases, leaving 3 bases not matched to a gene. CDR3 nucleotide sequence: TGTGCCAGCAGCTTCGGACAGGGGGGTAATCAGCCCCAGCATTTT. This codes for CASSFGQGGNQPQHF.

This clone appeared a few times. The V and J genes are TRBV19 and TRBJ1-5; D is unresolved. The CDR3 has 13 residues. The V end lost 0 bases, the J end lost 6 bases, and 6 bases lay between the germline ends. Germline lookup yields CDR1 LNHDA and CDR2 SQIVND (reference sequence). CDR3 residues: CASSIDGSQPQHF. CDR3 bases: TGTGCCAGTAGTATAGATGGGAGTCAGCCCCAGCATTTT.

The J gene is TRBJ1-1, the V gene TRBV6-5; no definite D call. CDR1 is MNHEY, CDR2 SVGAGI, per germline. This CDR3 is 14 amino acids long. V lost 1 base and J 4 bases, leaving 10 bases between the germline ends. The CDR3 is CASSYFRQPTEAFF. The CDR3 DNA reads TGTGCCAGCAGTTACTTCCGACAACCCACTGAAGCTTTCTTT.

This chain uses TRBV12-5 with TRBJ2-5, with D tentatively TRBD1 (6 bases). The V end lost 5 bases, the J end lost 5 bases, and 15 bases lay between the germline ends. Germline V gene sequence: CDR1 LGHNT, CDR2 FRNRAP. The CDR3 totals 14 residues. The DNA of the CDR3 is TGTGCTAGTGGTCCGAGAACAGGGCCGGAGACCCAGTACTTC. This sequence encodes CASGPRTGPETQYF.

This clone showed up just a few times. As DNA, the CDR3 is TGTGCCATTCCCAGGGGGATTACCGGGGAGCTGTTTTTT. It codes for CAIPRGITGELFF. The chain has TRBV10-3 and TRBJ2-2; 7 bases are a match to TRBD1. With V trimmed by 9 bases and J by 5 bases, 6 bases remained unmatched. The germline CDR1 and CDR2 sequences are ENHRY and SYGVKD. The CDR3 consists of 13 residues.

This clone was counted a few times. The chain has TRBV7-9 and TRBJ1-6; D gene unclear. This CDR3 comprises 15 residues. Germline CDR1 reads SEHNR; CDR2 reads FQNEAQ (reference sequence). V shed 3 bases and J shed 9 bases, with 15 bases lying between them. The CDR3 DNA reads as TGTGCCAGCAGCTTGTCTTCGGGTTATGGTTCACCCCTCCACTTT. Translated: CASSLSSGYGSPLHF.

This sequence joins TRBV11-2 and TRBJ2-7; D perhaps matches TRBD1 (5 bases). Germline V CDR1 and CDR2: SGHAT, FQNNGV. This CDR3 spans 14 amino acids. Trimming took off 4 bases at V and 5 bases at J, with 15 bases between the two ends. DNA for the CDR3: TGTGCCAGCAGCTCCAGGACAAGTCGGGACGAGCAGTACTTC. Translated: CASSSRTSRDEQYF.

V usage is TRBV11-2 and J usage is TRBJ2-1, with 7 bases identical to TRBD1. From germline, CDR1 is SGHAT and CDR2 FQNNGV. This CDR3 has 14 amino acids. After removal of 5 bases from V and 5 bases from J, the junction contained 6 bases not matched to a gene. The CDR3 reads CASSRQTGNNEQFF. DNA for the CDR3: TGTGCCAGCAGCCGACAGACAGGGAACAATGAGCAGTTCTTC. Together with reference TRBV11-2 and TRBJ2-1, the CDR3 gives the full variable domain: EAGVAQSPRYKIIEKRQSVAFWCNPISGHATLYWYQQILGQGPKLLIQFQNNGVVDDSQLPKDRFSAERLKGVDSTLKIQPAKLEDSAVYLCASSRQTGNNEQFFGPGTRLTVL.

The chain joins TRBV10-3 to TRBJ2-1; 10 nucleotides line up with TRBD2. The CDR3 is 14 residues long. Germline V gene sequence: CDR1 ENHRY, CDR2 SYGVKD. J was trimmed by 3 bases and V by 6 bases; bases with no gene match: 2. DNA for the CDR3: TGTGCCATCAGGCCTAGCGGGGGCTACAATGAGCAGTTCTTC. This sequence encodes CAIRPSGGYNEQFF.

The chain combines TRBV4-3 with TRBJ2-7; the D is unclear. CDR1 and CDR2 from the germline V gene are LGHNA and YSLEER. With 0 bases removed from V and 1 base from J, the gap between germline ends came to 10 bases. This CDR3 is 15 amino acids long. The DNA of the CDR3 is TGCGCCAGCAGCCAAGAGTACAGAGTTTCCTACGAGCAGTACTTC. The encoded protein is CASSQEYRVSYEQYF.

The V and J genes are TRBV27 and TRBJ2-1, with D possibly being TRBD2 (6 bases). The germline V gene has CDR1 MNHEY and CDR2 SMNVEV (reference sequence). The CDR3 is 14 residues long. V was shortened by 6 bases and J by 10 bases, with 19 bases between the two germline ends. This CDR3 reads CASRLTYGGVEQFF. CDR3 DNA sequence: TGTGCCAGCAGGCTTACTTATGGCGGGGTCGAGCAGTTCTTC.

The J gene is TRBJ2-5, the V gene TRBV11-3; D perhaps matches TRBD2 (6 bases). This CDR3 comprises 14 residues. V was shortened by 6 bases and J by 2 bases, with 13 bases between the two germline ends. CDR1 and CDR2 from the germline V gene are SGHNT and YENEEA. Written as DNA, the CDR3 is TGTGCCAGCAGTCCCGGGGACTTTCAAGAGACCCAGTACTTC. Its translation is CASSPGDFQETQYF.

V usage is TRBV18 and J usage is TRBJ1-6; 8 nucleotides align to TRBD1. The CDR3 has 15 residues. Germline CDR1 and CDR2: KGHSH and LQKENI. After removal of 5 bases from V and 7 bases from J, the junction contained 7 bases not matched to a gene. CDR3 nucleotide sequence: TGTGCCAGCTCAAACGGACAGGGCCGGAATTCACCCCTCCACTTT. Protein product: CASSNGQGRNSPLHF.

The chain combines TRBV7-8 with TRBJ2-3, with TRBD2 as a possible D gene (6 bases). V was shortened by 5 bases and J by 0 bases, with 12 bases between the two germline ends. Germline lookup yields CDR1 SGHVS and CDR2 FQNEAQ. The CDR3 runs to 15 residues. CDR3: CASSRASASTDTQYF. CDR3 coding DNA: TGTGCCAGCAGCAGGGCTAGCGCTAGCACAGATACGCAGTATTTT. Variable domain in full (rest from reference TRBV7-8 and TRBJ2-3): GAGVSQSPRYKVAKRGQDVALRCDPISGHVSLFWYQQALGQGPEFLTYFQNEAQLDKSGLPSDRFFAERPEGSVSTLKIQRTQQEDSAVYLCASSRASASTDTQYFGPGTRLTVL.

The rearrangement joins TRBV7-9 to TRBJ2-1, with 12 positions matching TRBD2. V shed 2 bases, J shed 10 bases, and the junction held 6 bases outside the gene matches. The CDR3 length is 15 residues. CDR1 SEHNR and CDR2 FQNEAQ come from the germline V gene (reference sequence). The CDR3 DNA reads as TGTGCCAGCAGCTTAATGAGAGGGACTAGCGGGGAGCAGTTCTTC. Encoded protein: CASSLMRGTSGEQFF.

The chain combines TRBV5-6 with TRBJ2-7; possible D gene TRBD2, 5 bases. The CDR3 length is 16 residues. The germline V gene has CDR1 SGHDT and CDR2 YYEEEE. Trimming took off 4 bases at V and 3 bases at J, with 20 bases between the two ends. The CDR3 DNA reads as TGTGCCAGCAGCGCCGCCGCGGGTCTCCTACTCTACGAGCAGTACTTC. Protein: CASSAAAGLLLYEQYF.

The rearrangement uses TRBV12-5 and TRBJ1-6, with 10 bases aligning to TRBD1. Germline V CDR1 and CDR2: LGHNT, FRNRAP. Unmatched junction bases numbered 4, after V lost 5 bases and J lost 9 bases. The CDR3 loop spans 14 amino acids. CDR3 coding DNA: TGTGCTAGTGGTCTCGGGACAGGGGCTTCACCCCTCCACTTT. Its protein product is CASGLGTGASPLHF.

This clone was observed a single time. This chain connects TRBV24-1 to TRBJ2-1; 8 bases are a match to TRBD1. Trimming removed 4 bases from V and 0 bases from J; junction bases left unmatched: 13. This CDR3 is built from 19 residues. Germline assignment: CDR1 KGHDR and CDR2 SFDVKD. In nucleotides, the CDR3 is TGTGCCACCAGTGAAGGGAGTCGGACAGGGAGGAGCTCCTACAATGAGCAGTTCTTC. Translated, it gives CATSEGSRTGRSSYNEQFF.

V usage is TRBV29-1 and J usage is TRBJ2-1, with a possible D match to TRBD2 (5 bases). With 7 bases removed from V and 4 bases from J, the gap between germline ends came to 11 bases. The length of the CDR3 is 12 residues. Germline CDR1 reads SQVTM; CDR2 reads ANQGSEA. Here the CDR3 DNA reads TGCAGCGCGGGTAGCGCGTACAATGAGCAGTTCTTC. Protein sequence: CSAGSAYNEQFF.

This sequence joins TRBV3-1 (or the pseudogene TRBV3-2) and TRBJ1-2; D gene ambiguous. This CDR3 spans 15 amino acids. V lost 2 bases to trimming and J lost 8 bases, with 18 bases between them. Germline loops: CDR1 LGHDT, CDR2 YNNKEL (reference sequence). The CDR3 coding sequence is TGTGCCAGCAGCCAACCCCGTTTGCAGGCTGGGGGCTACACCTTC. Amino acids: CASSQPRLQAGGYTF.

This chain connects TRBV15 to TRBJ2-7; D may be TRBD2 (5 bases). Germline V CDR1 and CDR2: LNHNV, YYDKDF (reference sequence). V lost 3 bases and J lost 0, with 15 bases in between. The CDR3 totals 16 residues. Here the CDR3 DNA reads TGTGCCACCAGCAGTAGTATGACGGGGATCTCCTACGAGCAGTACTTC. It codes for CATSSSMTGISYEQYF. Full variable domain (missing parts from reference TRBV15 and TRBJ2-7): DAMVIQNPRYQVTQFGKPVTLSCSQTLNHNVMYWYQQKSSQAPKLLFHYYDKDFNNEADTPDNFQSRRPNTSFCFLDIRSPGLGDTAMYLCATSSSMTGISYEQYFGPGTRLTVT.

The rearrangement joins TRBV5-1 to TRBJ1-4, with 9 bases that match TRBD1. J lost 8 bases, V lost 0 bases, and 11 bases had no gene match. CDR1 is SGHRS, CDR2 YFSETQ, per germline. CDR3 length: 17 residues. The chain's CDR3 is CASSLDRGPTRGEKLFF. The CDR3 DNA sequence: TGCGCCAGCAGCTTGGACAGGGGGCCTACCCGGGGGGAAAAACTGTTTTTT.

The chain carries TRBV11-2 and TRBJ1-1, with D perhaps TRBD1 (5 bases). Germline V gives CDR1 SGHAT, CDR2 FQNNGV. The CDR3 has 15 residues. The V and J ends lost 3 bases and 2 bases respectively, with 13 bases between them. In DNA, the CDR3 is TGTGCCAGCAGCTTTTTAGCTGGACAAAACACTGAAGCTTTCTTT. Its protein product is CASSFLAGQNTEAFF.

The V and J genes are TRBV18 and TRBJ2-5, with TRBD1 identical over 8 bases. Germline trimming cut 6 bases from V and 2 bases from J; bases unmatched to any gene: 5. CDR3 length: 14 amino acids. Germline loops: CDR1 KGHSH, CDR2 LQKENI. The CDR3 reads CASSPDRGQETQYF. For the CDR3, the DNA is TGTGCCAGCTCGCCAGACAGGGGACAAGAGACCCAGTACTTC.

The chain recombines TRBV6-2 or TRBV6-3 with TRBJ2-2, with 7 bases aligning to TRBD1. The CDR3 runs 15 residues. With 2 bases clipped from V and 5 bases from J, the junction kept 5 bases outside the gene matches. Germline V gene data show CDR1 as MNHEY and CDR2 as SVGEGT. The CDR3 nucleotides read TGTGCCAGCAGTTACCCTACACAGGGGACCGGGGAGCTGTTTTTT. Amino acid sequence: CASSYPTQGTGELFF.

The gene calls are TRBV23-1 and TRBJ1-1, with D perhaps TRBD1 (5 bases). TRBV23-1 belongs to the ORF category, with a function that is uncertain. Between the trimmed V and J ends, which lost 3 bases and 1 base, there was a span of 18 bases. The CDR3 has 17 amino acids. This CDR3 reads CASSHPRRRQKNTEAFF. The CDR3 DNA is TGCGCCAGCAGTCACCCCAGGCGCAGACAGAAGAACACTGAAGCTTTCTTT.

J is TRBJ2-1 and V is TRBV19, with 13 bases that match TRBD2. The germline CDR1 and CDR2 sequences are LNHDA and SQIVND (reference sequence). Trimming took 5 bases from V and 2 from J; bases not matched to a gene: 9. This CDR3 contains 18 residues. The CDR3 region is CASSLSPGLAGTYNEQFF. The CDR3 bases are TGTGCCAGTAGTCTTTCCCCGGGACTAGCGGGAACCTACAATGAGCAGTTCTTC. The whole variable domain, remainder taken from reference TRBV19 and TRBJ2-1, is DGGITQSPKYLFRKEGQNVTLSCEQNLNHDAMYWYRQDPGQGLRLIYYSQIVNDFQKGDIAEGYSVSREKKESFPLTVTSAQKNPTAFYLCASSLSPGLAGTYNEQFFGPGTRLTVL.

The V and J genes are TRBV10-2 and TRBJ2-5; D gene ambiguous. V shed 2 bases and J shed 1 base, with 14 bases lying between them. CDR3 length: 16 amino acids. Germline loops: CDR1 WSHSY, CDR2 SAAADI. For the CDR3, the DNA is TGCGCCAGCAGTGAGGGAGCGAGACTTTTCCAAGAGACCCAGTACTTC. Translation gives CASSEGARLFQETQYF.

This clone was counted a few times. The chain combines TRBV4-3 with TRBJ2-1; D ambiguous. CDR3 size: 16 residues. The germline gives CDR1 LGHNA, CDR2 YSLEER. Trimming took 2 bases from V and 4 from J, leaving 15 bases between them. This CDR3 is CASSQFNRVKYNEQFF. The CDR3, as DNA: TGCGCCAGCAGCCAATTTAATCGAGTGAAGTACAATGAGCAGTTCTTC.